The 19 T cell receptor beta chains listed next were all sequenced from one sample in a study of monozygotic twins with inflammatory bowel disease. TCRdb reworked the 5' RACE reads into one entry per CDR3 protein, no DNA. In all, the sample yields more than 110,000 distinct CDR3 sequences. Source material: blood. These receptor sequences come from a human donor with ulcerative colitis or Crohn's disease, or a healthy co-twin of an affected twin (not recorded which).

J is TRBJ2-7 and V is TRBV5-1; the TCRdb call, TRBD2, lacks DNA for checking. CDR1 and CDR2 (germline): SGHRS, YFSETQ. There are 15 residues in the CDR3. The CDR3 spells CASSLGAGTSYEQYF. Based on the CDR3 plus reference TRBV5-1 and TRBJ2-7, the full variable domain is KAGVTQTPRYLIKTRGQQVTLSCSPISGHRSVSWYQQTPGQGLQFLFEYFSETQRNKGNFPGRFSGRQFSNSRSEMNVSTLELGDSALYLCASSLGAGTSYEQYFGPGTRLTVT.

The gene calls are TRBV24-1 and TRBJ2-7; no DNA is available, so the TRBD1 call from TCRdb remains unchecked. CDR1 is KGHDR, CDR2 SFDVKD, per germline. The CDR3 spans 14 residues. The CDR3 loop is CATRAPGPPYEQYF.

The chain uses TRBV20-1 and TRBJ2-5; TCRdb's D call, TRBD2, is unchecked because there is no DNA. The CDR3 runs to 15 residues. Germline assignment: CDR1 DFQATT and CDR2 SNEGSKA (reference sequence). The CDR3 protein is CSALGLAGYQETQYF.

The chain is built from TRBV9 and TRBJ1-6. In germline, CDR1 is SGDLS, CDR2 YYNGEE. The length of the CDR3 is 15 residues. The chain's CDR3 is CASSVVEGYNSPLHF.

The gene calls are TRBV28 and TRBJ2-1; TCRdb's assignment of TRBD2 cannot be checked, as there is no DNA. Germline V CDR1 and CDR2: MDHEN, SYDVKM. This CDR3 contains 14 residues. Here the CDR3 reads CASRLAIPNNEQFF.

This rearrangement joins TRBV18 to TRBJ1-2; as DNA is missing, the TRBD1 call by TCRdb cannot be tested. This CDR3 contains 14 residues. Per the germline V gene, CDR1 is KGHSH and CDR2 is LQKENI. The CDR3 spells CASSPLQGDYGYTF.

The rearrangement uses TRBV6-1 and TRBJ2-3. Germline CDR1 and CDR2: MNHNS and SASEGT. The CDR3 has 18 residues. CDR3 sequence: CASSVHARSGASTDTQYF.

The J gene is TRBJ1-1, the V gene TRBV12-3 or TRBV12-4; the D call from TCRdb, TRBD1, cannot be confirmed without DNA. The CDR3 has 16 residues. The CDR3 loop reads CASTIRTGGAGAEAFF.

The chain recombines TRBV11-2 with TRBJ1-1; TCRdb's assignment of TRBD1 cannot be checked, as there is no DNA. From germline, CDR1 is SGHAT and CDR2 FQNNGV. The CDR3 covers 14 residues. The CDR3: CASSLATANTEAFF.

CDR3 loop: CSARDPRGNEQFF. The gene calls are TRBV20-1 and TRBJ2-1; TCRdb proposes TRBD1, but this gene call is untestable without DNA. The CDR3 extends over 13 amino acids. In germline, CDR1 is DFQATT, CDR2 SNEGSKA (reference sequence).

The V call is TRBV5-1, the J call TRBJ1-5; TCRdb picks TRBD1, but there is no DNA to check that call. Germline lookup yields CDR1 SGHRS and CDR2 YFSETQ. The CDR3 runs to 15 residues. The CDR3 sequence: CASSPGQGYNQPQHF.

The gene calls are TRBV20-1 and TRBJ1-5; the TCRdb D gene call, TRBD1, has no DNA to confirm it. CDR3 length: 16 amino acids. CDR1 is DFQATT, CDR2 SNEGSKA, per germline (reference sequence). The CDR3 loop reads CSARETGGWGNQPQHF.

V gene TRBV30 combines with J gene TRBJ1-1; lacking DNA, the TRBD1 call made by TCRdb goes unchecked. The length of the CDR3 is 12 residues. Germline CDR1 is GTSNPN and CDR2 is SVGIG (reference sequence). CDR3 loop: CAWRTANTEAFF.

The chain employs TRBV2 and TRBJ2-1. Germline values: CDR1 SNHLY, CDR2 FYNNEI. This CDR3 is built from 12 residues. CDR3 amino acids: CASSLLVNEQFF.

This chain links TRBV5-1 with TRBJ2-1. Germline V gene lookup returns CDR1 SGHRS and CDR2 YFSETQ. There are 15 residues in the CDR3. The CDR3: CASSFGESVYNEQFF.

This chain joins TRBV5-1 and TRBJ1-1; TCRdb designates TRBD1, a call that cannot be tested without DNA. The CDR3 sequence is 15 residues long. The germline gives CDR1 SGHRS, CDR2 YFSETQ. CDR3 protein: CASSLGGGAGTEAFF.

This chain connects TRBV11-2 to TRBJ2-3; TCRdb's assignment of TRBD1 cannot be checked, as there is no DNA. Germline V gene data show CDR1 as SGHAT and CDR2 as FQNNGV. This CDR3 has 14 residues. CDR3 protein: CASSFGGGTGTQYF.

The CDR3 is CASSTSEGNSPLHF. The chain couples TRBV28 to TRBJ1-6; checking the TCRdb D call of TRBD1 is not possible without DNA. This CDR3 has 14 amino acids. Germline V gene sequence: CDR1 MDHEN, CDR2 SYDVKM. Combining the CDR3 with reference TRBV28 and TRBJ1-6 gives the whole variable domain DVKVTQSSRYLVKRTGEKVFLECVQDMDHENMFWYRQDPGLGLRLIYFSYDVKMKEKGDIPEGYSVSREKKERFSLILESASTNQTSMYLCASSTSEGNSPLHFGNGTRLTVT.

This rearrangement joins TRBV5-1 to TRBJ1-2. The CDR3 has 16 residues. Looked up from germline, CDR1 is SGHRS and CDR2 is YFSETQ. This CDR3 is CASSLADRFLSGGYTF.